The 4 T cell receptor beta chains given below trace back to one sample, sequenced in a study of shared T cell receptors in the human thymus. This table comes from immunoSEQ multiplex PCR, and its TCRdb copy is limited to in-frame clones, with some not included. The table shows approximately 730,000 clones, with 70% to 90% occurring only once. This same sample was also part of a study on human thymus T cells.

The sample comprised thymocytes. All receptors derive from a girl less than two years old with a congenital heart defect.

This rearrangement joins TRBV5-6 to TRBJ1-2, with D perhaps TRBD1 (6 bases). Deletions cut 2 bases from V and 2 bases from J, with 13 bases between. CDR1 and CDR2 from the germline V gene are SGHDT and YYEEEE. The CDR3 spans 15 residues. The CDR3 DNA follows: TGTGCCAGCAGCTTTTGGGGGGGCTTAAACTATGGCTACACCTTC. Translated, it gives CASSFWGGLNYGYTF.

There are a few counts of this clone. This chain uses TRBV6-1 with TRBJ2-1; 7 bases agree with TRBD1. The CDR3 is 16 residues long. With 4 bases clipped from V and 2 bases from J, the junction kept 8 bases outside the gene matches. Germline V gene sequence: CDR1 MNHNS, CDR2 SASEGT. The CDR3: CASSGVTGDTYNEQFF. The DNA for the CDR3 is TGTGCCAGCAGTGGGGTAACAGGGGATACCTACAATGAGCAGTTCTTC.

The CDR3 bases are TGCGCCAGCAGCTTGATGTATAGGAGCTCCTACAATGAGCAGTTCTTC. This encodes CASSLMYRSSYNEQFF. The rearrangement links TRBV5-1 to TRBJ2-1; D call uncertain. The V gene lost 1 base and the J gene lost 0 bases, with 11 bases spanning the gap. Germline V gene data show CDR1 as SGHRS and CDR2 as YFSETQ. The length of the CDR3 is 16 residues.

The J gene is TRBJ1-1, the V gene TRBV5-6; TRBD1 might be the D (6 bases). CDR1 SGHDT and CDR2 YYEEEE come from the germline V gene. This CDR3 region has 12 residues. Trimming cost V 5 bases and J 5 bases, with 10 bases left between them. CDR3 sequence: CASRRGATEAFF. The CDR3 DNA is TGTGCCAGCAGGCGGGGGGCAACTGAAGCTTTCTTT.